This note documents a single T cell receptor beta chain sequence. The antigen it recognizes is unknown. No much larger clone exists at a distance of one base, and base qualities are not known. Taken with the paper, the label for time point translates to: pretreatment peripheral blood. The cohort included 29 patients with locally advanced or metastatic urothelial carcinoma who were treated at Memorial Sloan Kettering on a trial protocol. Peripheral blood mononuclear cells were collected pretreatment and during treatment, with between 1 and 8 total time points per patient. The Qiagen DNeasy Blood extraction kit was used to purify genomic DNA from total PBMCs and tumor samples. PBMCs were collected pretreatment and during treatment, and were isolated and stored as previously described. Synthetic TCR analog templates were spiked into each PCR to estimate absolute template abundance from read counts. The immunoSEQ assay was used to amplify TCRbeta CDR3 regions from genomic DNA with bias-controlled V and J gene primers. Rearranged TCRbeta segments were sequenced at approximately 20X coverage. In the authors' own workflow: Sequencing errors were corrected by clustering, and CDR3s were annotated against IMGT so that V, D and J genes could be assigned. Only productive TCRbeta rearrangements were used in downstream analyses, excluding out-of-frame or stop-codon sequences. Clonality was computed as one minus Shannon entropy normalized by the log of the number of unique productive sequences. Clones differing between time points or between blood and tumor were identified using Fisher's exact test with Benjamini-Hochberg correction, with an adjusted p below 0.01 applied as the threshold. What TCRdb holds here is the immuneACCESS table cut down to in-frame rearrangements. Part of the clones is not present; checked against another copy, under half of the missing clones reflect an unresolved V gene, and the others are unexplained. V and J calls and clone size are those listed in that table; D and trimming were worked out from the DNA. A total of roughly 63,000 clones appear in this sample, 81% of them only once. Together, the top ten hold 3.2% of the sample.

The germline V gene encodes CDR1 SGHDT and CDR2 YYEEEE. After removal of 4 bases from V and 10 bases from J, the junction retains 7 bases not matched to a gene. From the cysteine up to the phenylalanine, the CDR3 has a length of 13 residues. Only the CDR3 DNA stays, 39 bases, in frame from base 1. The data originate from a study of PD-L1 blockade in urothelial cancer (dated 2017 in TCRdb). Background on the whole study: All patients started therapy in about 2014 and received atezolizumab 1,200 mg intravenously every 3 weeks. An exploratory multi-omic analysis was conducted of the somatic, immune and clinical correlates of response to PD-L1 blockade with atezolizumab in urothelial cancer. About 90% of the roughly 29 patients were identified as males with urothelial cancer of bladder origin, and a prior smoking history was reported by 18 of 29 patients. Pretreatment blood TCR-seq was available for about 28 patients, at least one posttreatment blood collection was obtained for some 24 patients, and tumor TCR-seq was available for some 24 patients. Durable clinical benefit was achieved by nine patients but not by the remaining 20. Blood samples gave median yields of around 140,000 T cells and approximately 80,000 unique TCRs, along with a median clonality of about 0.084. Durable clinical benefit was defined as progression-free survival longer than 6 months, and TCR features were also tested against progression-free and overall survival. Blood samples were analyzed at 3 weeks after treatment start (second dose) and at 6 weeks after treatment start. Pretreatment tumor samples, along with matched peripheral blood serially collected before and after atezolizumab treatment, were subjected to TCR sequencing. Whole exome sequencing and RNA sequencing of pretreatment tumors were performed alongside TCR sequencing in the same patients. Patients had an ECOG performance status of 0 or 1 and had received between 0 and 3 prior chemotherapy regimens.

Paper-wide results and their limitations: Because of the small sample size (n ≈ 30) and the many exploratory analyses performed, the results are intended to be regarded as hypothesis-generating. Greater expansion of tumor-associated TCR clones in peripheral blood 3 weeks after the start of treatment was observed in patients with durable benefit (n of about 20, p = 0.022). A pretreatment peripheral blood TCR clonality below the median was linked to improved progression-free and overall survival.

The chain couples TRBV5-6 to TRBJ2-4, with 8 bases matching TRBD1. The receptor comes from a man in his 70s with urothelial cancer. Sequencing was performed on PBMCs, taken around atezolizumab (anti-PD-L1) treatment. CDR3 reads: CASSMGQEIIQYF. In nucleotide form, the sequence is TGTGCCAGCAGCATGGGACAGGAGATTATTCAGTACTTC.